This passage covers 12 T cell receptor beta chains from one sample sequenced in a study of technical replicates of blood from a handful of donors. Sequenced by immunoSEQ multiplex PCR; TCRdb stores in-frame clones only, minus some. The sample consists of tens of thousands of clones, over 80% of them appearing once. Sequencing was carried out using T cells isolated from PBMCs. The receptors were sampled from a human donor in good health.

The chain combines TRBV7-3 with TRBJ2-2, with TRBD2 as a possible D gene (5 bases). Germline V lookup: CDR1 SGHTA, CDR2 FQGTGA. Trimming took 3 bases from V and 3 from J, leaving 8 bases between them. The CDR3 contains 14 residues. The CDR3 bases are TGTGCCAGCAGCTTTCCCGGGGACACCGGGGAGCTGTTTTTT. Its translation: CASSFPGDTGELFF.

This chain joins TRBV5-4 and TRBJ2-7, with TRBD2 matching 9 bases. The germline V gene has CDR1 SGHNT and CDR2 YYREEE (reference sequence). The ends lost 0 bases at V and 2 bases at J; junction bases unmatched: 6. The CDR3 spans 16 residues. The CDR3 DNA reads TGTGCCAGCAGCTTGGGGCCAGCGGGAGGTACCTACGAGCAGTACTTC. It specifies CASSLGPAGGTYEQYF.

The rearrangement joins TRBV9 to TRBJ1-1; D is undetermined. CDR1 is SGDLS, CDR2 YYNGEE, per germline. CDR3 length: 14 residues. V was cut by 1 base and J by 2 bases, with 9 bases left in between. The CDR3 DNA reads TGTGCCAGCAGCGTAAGAACATTAAACACTGAAGCTTTCTTT. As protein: CASSVRTLNTEAFF.

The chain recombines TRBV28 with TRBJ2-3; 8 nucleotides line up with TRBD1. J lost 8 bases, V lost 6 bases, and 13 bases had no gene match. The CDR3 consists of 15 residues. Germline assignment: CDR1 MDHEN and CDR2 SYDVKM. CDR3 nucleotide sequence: TGTGCCAGCAGGACGGACAGGGTCAATGTTCCTACGCAGTATTTT. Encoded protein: CASRTDRVNVPTQYF.

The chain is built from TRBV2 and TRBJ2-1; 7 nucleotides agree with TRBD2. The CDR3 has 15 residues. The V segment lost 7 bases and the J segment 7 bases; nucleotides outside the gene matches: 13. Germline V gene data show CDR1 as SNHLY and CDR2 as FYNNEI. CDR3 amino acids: CASTRWLAEFNEQFF. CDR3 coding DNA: TGTGCCAGCACGAGGTGGCTAGCGGAGTTTAATGAGCAGTTCTTC.

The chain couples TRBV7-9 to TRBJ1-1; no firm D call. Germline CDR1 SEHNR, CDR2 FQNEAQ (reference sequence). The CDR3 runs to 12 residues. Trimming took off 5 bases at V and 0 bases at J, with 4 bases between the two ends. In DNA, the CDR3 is TGTGCCAGCAGCCCATTGAACACTGAAGCTTTCTTT. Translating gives CASSPLNTEAFF.

Here the CDR3 DNA reads TGTGCCTGGAGCTCAGGACAGGGGAATCAGCCCCAGCATTTT. Translating it yields CAWSSGQGNQPQHF. The V gene is TRBV30, the J gene TRBJ1-5, with TRBD1 matching 9 bases. The germline CDR1 and CDR2 sequences are GTSNPN and SVGIG (reference sequence). The CDR3 loop spans 14 amino acids. V dropped 3 bases and J dropped 4; count of bases not matched to a gene: 4.

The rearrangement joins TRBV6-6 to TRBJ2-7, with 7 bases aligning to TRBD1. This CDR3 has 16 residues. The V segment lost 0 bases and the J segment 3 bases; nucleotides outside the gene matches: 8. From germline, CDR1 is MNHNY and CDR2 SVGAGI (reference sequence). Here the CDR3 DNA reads TGTGCCAGCAGTTACTCTTTGGCAGGGGGTTACTACGAGCAGTACTTC. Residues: CASSYSLAGGYYEQYF.

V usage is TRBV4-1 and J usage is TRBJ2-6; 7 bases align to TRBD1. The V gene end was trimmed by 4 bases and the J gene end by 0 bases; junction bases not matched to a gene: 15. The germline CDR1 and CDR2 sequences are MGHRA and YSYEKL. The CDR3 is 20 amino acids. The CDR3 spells CASSRWTGSSTLSGANVLTF. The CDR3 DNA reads TGCGCCAGCAGCCGTTGGACAGGCTCGTCTACTCTCTCTGGGGCCAACGTCCTGACTTTC.

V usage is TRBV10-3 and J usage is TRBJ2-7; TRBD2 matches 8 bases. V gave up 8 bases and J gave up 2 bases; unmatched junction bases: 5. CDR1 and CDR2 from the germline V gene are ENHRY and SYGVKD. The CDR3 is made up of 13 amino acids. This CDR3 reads CAIRTSPTYEQYF. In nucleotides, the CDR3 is TGTGCCATCCGGACTAGCCCAACCTACGAGCAGTACTTC.

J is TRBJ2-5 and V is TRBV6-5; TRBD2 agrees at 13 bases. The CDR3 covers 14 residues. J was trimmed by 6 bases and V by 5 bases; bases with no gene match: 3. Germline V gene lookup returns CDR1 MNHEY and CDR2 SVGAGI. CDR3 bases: TGTGCCAGCAGTCCGACTAGCGGGGGGAAGACCCAGTACTTC. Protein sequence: CASSPTSGGKTQYF.

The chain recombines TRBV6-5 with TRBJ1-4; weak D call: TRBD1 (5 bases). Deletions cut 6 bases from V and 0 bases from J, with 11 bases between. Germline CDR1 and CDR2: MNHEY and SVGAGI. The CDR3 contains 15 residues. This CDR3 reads CASSPTVATNEKLFF. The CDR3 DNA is TGTGCCAGCAGCCCGACAGTGGCAACTAATGAAAAACTGTTTTTT.